This TCR beta chain originates from a study of low-dose radiotherapy and immunotherapy resistance in tumors. Background on the study: Intravenous ipilimumab 1 mg/kg every six weeks was given with nivolumab 240 mg every two weeks. One day before radiation and immunotherapy, intravenous cyclophosphamide 200 mg/m2 was administered, with this repeated every two weeks.

cDNA synthesis used a TRAV/TRBV-specific primer set for both chains. The authors ran around 18 PCR cycles to amplify TCRs with a constant-region primer and V-primer adapter. Isolated mRNA underwent amplification by in vitro transcription. TCRdb used MiXCR to reprocess the reads, holding one entry per CDR3 protein. The sample lists 13,000 to 15,000 distinct CDR3 sequences; more than 65% were seen once. Each eligible patient had an advanced solid tumor, and these tumors lacked tumor-infiltrating lymphocytes. The CDR3 is 16 amino acids. V lost 2 bases and J 0 bases, leaving 13 bases between the germline ends. CDR1 is MNHNS, CDR2 SASEGT, per germline.

This clonotype was obtained from a human donor with advanced metastatic prostate, ovarian, gallbladder or colorectal cancer (not recorded which). This table probably holds off-target reads from a library built for another chain. The chain recombines TRBV6-1 with TRBJ1-1; D is perhaps TRBD1 (5 bases). CDR3: CASSEQGGWLNTEAFF. The CDR3 nucleotides are TGTGCCAGCAGTGAACAGGGAGGCTGGCTGAACACTGAAGCTTTCTTT.